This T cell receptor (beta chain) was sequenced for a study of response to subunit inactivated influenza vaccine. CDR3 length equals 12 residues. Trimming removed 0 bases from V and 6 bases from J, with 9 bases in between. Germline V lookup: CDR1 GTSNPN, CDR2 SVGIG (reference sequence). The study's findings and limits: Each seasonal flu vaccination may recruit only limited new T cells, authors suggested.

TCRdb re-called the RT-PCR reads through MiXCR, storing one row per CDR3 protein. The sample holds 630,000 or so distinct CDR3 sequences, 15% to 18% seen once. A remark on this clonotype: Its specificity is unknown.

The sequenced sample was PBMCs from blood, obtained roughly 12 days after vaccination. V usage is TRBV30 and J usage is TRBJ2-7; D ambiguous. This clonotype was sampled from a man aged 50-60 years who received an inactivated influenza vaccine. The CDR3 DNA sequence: TGTGCCTGGAGTGTAGGGCTAGGCGAGCAGTACTTC. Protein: CAWSVGLGEQYF.